A single sample is the source of the 25 T cell receptor beta chains below, sequenced in a study of neurological immune-mediated disorders. TCRdb ran MiXCR on the 5' RACE reads and lists one entry per CDR3 protein. This table holds 59,000 or so distinct CDR3 sequences, 9.5% to 15% found once. The sample comprised PBMCs. All receptors come from a woman between 55 and 75 years old with HTLV-1-associated myelopathy (HAM/TSP).

This clonotype was counted many times. V gene TRBV18 combines with J gene TRBJ2-7, with a possible D match to TRBD1 (5 bases). Per germline, CDR1 KGHSH and CDR2 LQKENI. V lost 3 bases to trimming and J lost 3 bases, with 12 bases between them. The CDR3 has 14 residues. CDR3 amino acids: CASSPGPQDYEQYF. The CDR3 DNA is TGTGCCAGCTCACCGGGGCCCCAGGACTACGAGCAGTACTTC. The complete variable domain, with remaining parts taken from reference TRBV18 and TRBJ2-7, reads NAGVMQNPRHLVRRRGQEARLRCSPMKGHSHVYWYRQLPEEGLKFMVYLQKENIIDESGMPKERFSAEFPKEGPSILRIQQVVRGDSAAYFCASSPGPQDYEQYFGPGTRLTVT.

This clonotype was counted at least ten times. The V gene is TRBV11-2, the J gene TRBJ2-2, with D tentatively TRBD1 or TRBD2 (5 bases each). The CDR3 sequence is 18 residues long. Germline CDR1 is SGHAT and CDR2 is FQNNGV. Trimming stripped 5 bases from V and 1 base from J, with 20 bases between. The CDR3 region has the DNA TGTGCCAGCAGCCTCATGCCGACGGTGGGGGTGAACACCGGGGAGCTGTTTTTT. Translated: CASSLMPTVGVNTGELFF.

This clonotype showed up many times. The chain employs TRBV20-1 and TRBJ2-3, with 7 bases aligning to TRBD2. Looked up from germline, CDR1 is DFQATT and CDR2 is SNEGSKA (reference sequence). With V trimmed by 3 bases and J by 6 bases, 15 bases remained unmatched. CDR3 length: 16 amino acids. The CDR3: CSARNWASGSSDTQYF. Written as DNA, the CDR3 is TGCAGTGCTAGGAACTGGGCTAGCGGAAGTAGTGATACGCAGTATTTT.

The chain's CDR3 is CASSWNLAGGYNEQFF. CDR3 in DNA: TGTGCCAGCAGTTGGAACCTAGCGGGAGGTTACAATGAGCAGTTCTTC. The rearrangement joins TRBV6-5 to TRBJ2-1, with 11 bases aligning to TRBD2. The CDR3 is 16 amino acids. Germline V CDR1 and CDR2: MNHEY, SVGAGI. V shed 4 bases, J shed 4 bases, and the junction held 6 bases outside the gene matches.

This clonotype has ten or more counts. This sequence joins TRBV7-2 and TRBJ2-2; no clear D. CDR1 and CDR2 from the germline V gene are SGHTA and FQGNSA. V was trimmed by 8 bases and J by 4 bases, leaving 5 bases between them. The CDR3 loop spans 11 amino acids. The CDR3 coding sequence is TGTGCCAGCCAAACCACCGGGGAGCTGTTTTTT. This translates into CASQTTGELFF.

This clonotype was picked up many times. This chain connects TRBV11-2 to TRBJ2-3; perhaps TRBD1 as D (6 bases). The CDR3 contains 14 residues. The V end was cut by 2 bases, the J end by 5 bases, with 11 bases between. The germline gives CDR1 SGHAT, CDR2 FQNNGV. CDR3 sequence: CASSLRGGLDTQYF. The DNA of the CDR3 is TGTGCCAGCAGCTTAAGAGGGGGTCTAGATACGCAGTATTTT.

This clonotype has ten or more counts. CDR3 residues: CSARDFGFNGGERGRYNEQFF. The CDR3 nucleotides are TGCAGTGCTAGAGATTTTGGGTTCAATGGGGGGGAGAGGGGGCGCTACAATGAGCAGTTCTTC. The chain employs TRBV20-1 and TRBJ2-1; D tentatively fits TRBD1 or TRBD2 (7 bases each). Germline CDR1 DFQATT, CDR2 SNEGSKA (reference sequence). The V gene lost 0 bases and the J gene lost 3 bases, with 30 bases spanning the gap. The CDR3 spans 21 residues.

There are many counts of this clonotype. The V call is TRBV18, the J call TRBJ2-6, with TRBD1 as a possible D gene (6 bases). CDR3 length equals 16 residues. V was trimmed by 2 bases and J by 4 bases, leaving 12 bases between them. From germline, CDR1 is KGHSH and CDR2 LQKENI. Here the CDR3 reads CASSPGGAGGANVLTF. The DNA for the CDR3 is TGTGCCAGCTCACCAGGGGGCGCAGGAGGGGCCAACGTCCTGACTTTC.

This clonotype was observed many times. J is TRBJ2-1 and V is TRBV5-6; TRBD2 aligns across 12 bases. The germline gives CDR1 SGHDT, CDR2 YYEEEE. This CDR3 spans 18 amino acids. V shed 0 bases and J 5 bases; nucleotides not matched to a gene: 9. In nucleotides, the CDR3 is TGTGCCAGCAGCTTGGCCCGCCTGACTAGCGGGAGACACAATGAGCAGTTCTTC. Translation: CASSLARLTSGRHNEQFF.

This clonotype was found many times. This sequence may be a read error, since a much larger clone differs from it by one base. V usage is TRBV5-1 and J usage is TRBJ2-1; 16 nucleotides match TRBD2. V lost 3 bases to trimming and J lost 8 bases; unmatched junction nucleotides: 5. Germline-derived CDR1 and CDR2 are SGHRS and YFSETQ. The CDR3 is made up of 16 amino acids. The CDR3 loop is CASSYSGTSGGDEQFF. The DNA of the CDR3 is TGCGCCAGCAGCTATTCCGGGACTAGCGGGGGGGATGAGCAGTTCTTC.

This clonotype was observed many times. This chain connects TRBV10-2 to TRBJ2-1; 11 bases fit TRBD2. The V segment lost 6 bases and the J segment 13 bases; nucleotides outside the gene matches: 5. The CDR3 is 12 residues long. Germline assignment: CDR1 WSHSY and CDR2 SAAADI. The CDR3 DNA sequence: TGCGCCAGCAGGGACACTAGCGGGAGCCAGTTCTTC. Encoded protein: CASRDTSGSQFF.

This clonotype occurred many times. The chain uses TRBV12-3 or TRBV12-4 and TRBJ2-3; D uncertain. The length of the CDR3 is 12 residues. V lost 3 bases and J 4 bases, leaving 5 bases between the germline ends. CDR3 sequence: CASSFSADTQYF. CDR3 DNA sequence: TGTGCCAGCAGTTTTTCGGCAGATACGCAGTATTTT.

The rearrangement uses TRBV6-6 and TRBJ1-1; D is perhaps TRBD1 (5 bases). CDR3 length equals 14 residues. Trimming removed 2 bases at V and 5 bases at J, with 12 bases between. The germline CDR1 and CDR2 sequences are MNHNY and SVGAGI (reference sequence). The CDR3 spells CASSYGGKGTEAFF. CDR3 DNA: TGTGCCAGCAGTTACGGGGGGAAAGGAACTGAAGCTTTCTTT.

This clonotype was seen many times. The chain joins TRBV24-1 to TRBJ1-5; D perhaps matches TRBD1 (5 bases). The CDR3 sequence is 12 residues long. Trimming shortened V by 11 bases and J by 3 bases, and 10 bases separated the two germline ends. From germline, CDR1 is KGHDR and CDR2 SFDVKD. In DNA form, the CDR3 reads TGTGCCAAAGGGACGATCAATCAGCCCCAGCATTTT. It encodes CAKGTINQPQHF.

By sample fraction, this clonotype is medium-sized (0.01 to 0.1%). The CDR3 region has the DNA TGTGCCATCAGTCGTGGCGGGCCCTCCTACAATGAGCAGTTCTTC. It yields the protein CAISRGGPSYNEQFF. The chain has TRBV10-3 and TRBJ2-1; maybe TRBD2 (5 bases). Trimming removed 5 bases at V and 0 bases at J, with 11 bases between. Germline lookup yields CDR1 ENHRY and CDR2 SYGVKD. The CDR3 extends over 15 amino acids.

This clonotype is termed medium-sized. This rearrangement joins TRBV5-6 to TRBJ2-1; D unclear. CDR1 SGHDT and CDR2 YYEEEE come from the germline V gene. Trimming removed 2 bases at V and 8 bases at J, with 11 bases between. The CDR3 covers 13 residues. The CDR3 protein is CASSLWLDDEQFF. DNA of the CDR3: TGTGCCAGCAGCTTATGGCTAGACGATGAGCAGTTCTTC.

This clonotype appeared many times. The chain recombines TRBV29-1 with TRBJ2-5, with 8 bases lining up with TRBD2. CDR3 length: 15 residues. CDR1 and CDR2 from the germline V gene are SQVTM and ANQGSEA. Losses at the gene ends were 4 bases for V and 2 bases for J; bases not matched to a gene: 9. The CDR3 region is CSVVGRLALQETQYF. As DNA, the CDR3 is TGCAGCGTTGTTGGAAGACTAGCGCTACAAGAGACCCAGTACTTC.

This chain links TRBV19 with TRBJ2-5, with D hard to call. This CDR3 region has 12 residues. V was shortened by 3 bases and J by 2 bases, with 4 bases between the two germline ends. CDR1 is LNHDA and CDR2 is SQIVND in the germline V gene (reference sequence). CDR3 coding DNA: TGTGCCAGTAGTATGGGTCAAGAGACCCAGTACTTC. Translating gives CASSMGQETQYF.

There are many counts of this clonotype. The genes are TRBV7-2 and TRBJ1-6; D gene ambiguous. Germline assignment: CDR1 SGHTA and CDR2 FQGNSA. This CDR3 contains 13 residues. Trimming cost V 1 base and J 11 bases, with 9 bases left between them. CDR3 protein: CASSLGAGTPLHF. CDR3 coding DNA: TGTGCCAGCAGCTTAGGAGCGGGGACACCCCTCCACTTT.

This clonotype was recorded many times. The V and J genes are TRBV9 and TRBJ1-1; D gene ambiguous. Germline CDR1 is SGDLS and CDR2 is YYNGEE. V was cut by 3 bases and J by 1 base, with 13 bases left in between. CDR3 length equals 15 residues. Here the CDR3 DNA reads TGTGCCAGCAGCGCCCGAGCGATAGCGAACACTGAAGCTTTCTTT. It yields the protein CASSARAIANTEAFF.

This clonotype was detected ten times or more. The chain is built from TRBV5-1 and TRBJ2-3, with 9 bases aligning to TRBD1. This CDR3 has 15 amino acids. Germline CDR1 reads SGHRS; CDR2 reads YFSETQ. V lost 7 bases to trimming and J lost 3 bases; unmatched junction nucleotides: 9. The CDR3 DNA reads as TGCGCCAGCTCAGTAGGGGACAGGGTAACAGATACGCAGTATTTT. As protein: CASSVGDRVTDTQYF.

This clonotype was seen many times. The chain joins TRBV5-1 to TRBJ2-7; unclear D gene. The V gene lost 1 base and the J gene lost 0 bases, with 11 bases spanning the gap. The CDR3 contains 15 residues. Germline V gives CDR1 SGHRS, CDR2 YFSETQ. The CDR3 DNA follows: TGCGCCAGCAGCTTGTCCCCCCAGGTCTCCTACGAGCAGTACTTC. It specifies CASSLSPQVSYEQYF.

This clonotype has a count of ten or more. The V gene is TRBV6-2 or TRBV6-3, the J gene TRBJ2-7; 13 bases agree with TRBD2. Germline assignment: CDR1 MNHEY and CDR2 SVGEGT. V gave up 11 bases and J gave up 3 bases; unmatched junction bases: 13. The CDR3 extends over 16 amino acids. CDR3 DNA sequence: TGTGCCGTCCCACTAGCGGGAGGGCCTCGGGGCTACGAGCAGTACTTC. Its translation: CAVPLAGGPRGYEQYF.

At least ten counts were recorded for this clonotype. CDR3 bases: TGTGCCAGCAGTTTCCGCAGGGGGCAGGGGGATACGCAGTATTTT. This codes for CASSFRRGQGDTQYF. The chain combines TRBV12-3 or TRBV12-4 with TRBJ2-3; TRBD1 aligns across 8 bases. V shed 3 bases and J 6 bases; nucleotides not matched to a gene: 8. The CDR3 spans 15 residues.

This clonotype was seen at least ten times. This rearrangement joins TRBV10-2 to TRBJ1-1; D perhaps matches TRBD1 (6 bases). V lost 5 bases and J lost 5, with 12 bases in between. The germline gives CDR1 WSHSY, CDR2 SAAADI. The CDR3 length is 13 residues. The CDR3 sequence: CASSSQGRTEAFF. CDR3 bases: TGCGCCAGCAGTAGCCAGGGGAGGACTGAAGCTTTCTTT.